Shown below are 22 T cell receptor beta chains from a single sample sequenced in a study of OX40 agonist ivuxolimab in advanced cancers. Libraries were built with the immunoSEQ multiplex PCR assay. This immuneACCESS table, as held by TCRdb, lists in-frame sequences with V and J called but not all clones. Of the missing ones, under half trace to an unresolved V gene in checked studies; the others have no known cause. The table for this sample lists tens of thousands of clones; about 90% of them were counted only once. About a tenth of the sample belongs to the ten largest clones. The material was CD4+ or CD8+ T cells sorted from blood, obtained in a trial of the OX40 agonist ivuxolimab. The receptors were gathered from an adult with an advanced solid tumor such as melanoma, head and neck, liver or kidney cancer.

This chain connects TRBV9 to TRBJ2-3, with D uncertain. Trimming removed 4 bases from V and 0 bases from J, with 12 bases in between. The CDR3 totals 15 residues. In germline, CDR1 is SGDLS, CDR2 YYNGEE. CDR3 in amino acids: CASSPNQHSTDTQYF. CDR3 nucleotides: TGTGCCAGCAGCCCAAATCAGCATAGCACAGATACGCAGTATTTT. Complete variable domain (other parts from reference TRBV9 and TRBJ2-3): DSGVTQTPKHLITATGQRVTLRCSPRSGDLSVYWYQQSLDQGLQFLIQYYNGEERAKGNILERFSAQQFPDLHSELNLSSLELGDSALYFCASSPNQHSTDTQYFGPGTRLTVL.

The chain carries TRBV6-5 and TRBJ1-1; D is undetermined. CDR3 length: 13 amino acids. Trimming cost V 5 bases and J 2 bases, with 9 bases left between them. Germline loops: CDR1 MNHEY, CDR2 SVGAGI. In DNA form, the CDR3 reads TGTGCCAGCAGTGACGGACGAAACACTGAAGCTTTCTTT. It codes for CASSDGRNTEAFF.

The rearrangement uses TRBV19 and TRBJ1-2; D unresolved. Per the germline V gene, CDR1 is LNHDA and CDR2 is SQIVND (reference sequence). V lost 1 base and J 4 bases, leaving 13 bases between the germline ends. This CDR3 is 15 amino acids long. The CDR3 protein is CASSIGSTPAYGYTF. DNA for the CDR3: TGTGCCAGTAGTATAGGATCGACGCCTGCCTATGGCTACACCTTC.

This chain's CDR3 is CASSLRGTGQGEQYV. The CDR3 nucleotides read TGTGCCAGCAGCTTACGTGGGACAGGGCAAGGAGAGCAGTACGTC. This rearrangement joins TRBV5-4 to TRBJ2-7; TRBD1 matches at 9 bases. Germline assignment: CDR1 SGHNT and CDR2 YYREEE (reference sequence). J lost 7 bases, V lost 2 bases, and 10 bases had no gene match. The length of the CDR3 is 15 residues.

This clone was picked up one time. The rearrangement links TRBV4-1 to TRBJ2-7; D may be TRBD2 (5 bases). Germline CDR1 and CDR2: MGHRA and YSYEKL. The V and J ends lost 4 bases and 3 bases respectively, with 13 bases between them. CDR3 length: 14 residues. The CDR3 nucleotides read TGCGCCAGCAGCCTAGAGACGGGATTCTACGAGCAGTACGTC. It yields the protein CASSLETGFYEQYV.

The chain employs TRBV27 and TRBJ1-5; 9 bases line up with TRBD1. With V trimmed by 2 bases and J by 5 bases, 4 bases remained unmatched. The CDR3 is made up of 15 amino acids. Germline V gene sequence: CDR1 MNHEY, CDR2 SMNVEV (reference sequence). CDR3 DNA sequence: TGTGCCAGCAGTTTAGGGACAGGGTCTCATCAGCCCCAGCATTTT. Its protein product is CASSLGTGSHQPQHF.

This sequence joins TRBV7-8 and TRBJ2-7; no reliable D call. V dropped 1 base and J dropped 2 bases, with 9 bases sitting between them. The CDR3 spans 14 residues. The germline V gene has CDR1 SGHVS and CDR2 FQNEAQ. The CDR3 protein is CASSLGGLTYEQYV. The CDR3 nucleotides read TGTGCCAGCAGCTTAGGAGGCTTAACCTACGAGCAGTACGTC.

This chain uses TRBV11-2 with TRBJ1-1; D might be TRBD1 (6 bases). This CDR3 region has 11 residues. CDR1 is SGHAT and CDR2 is FQNNGV in the germline V gene. Trimming removed 3 bases at V and 11 bases at J, with 10 bases between. The CDR3 reads CASSFRGWAFF. The CDR3 DNA sequence: TGTGCCAGCAGCTTCAGGGGATGGGCTTTCTTT.

This chain uses TRBV11-3 with TRBJ2-3; D remains ambiguous. Germline values: CDR1 SGHNT, CDR2 YENEEA. V was shortened by 0 bases and J by 2 bases, with 3 bases between the two germline ends. The CDR3 length is 13 residues. The CDR3 loop is CASSLDLTDTQYF. CDR3 coding DNA: TGTGCCAGCAGCTTAGATCTCACAGATACGCAGTATTTT.

The rearrangement links TRBV7-9 to TRBJ2-2; D remains ambiguous. The germline CDR1 and CDR2 sequences are SEHNR and FQNEAQ (reference sequence). The length of the CDR3 is 13 residues. Trimming left V 4 bases short and J 7 bases short, with 10 bases between. In nucleotides, the CDR3 is TGTGCCAGCAGCTCTCCCGGGTACGGGGAGCTGTTTTTT. It yields the protein CASSSPGYGELFF.

The J gene is TRBJ1-1, the V gene TRBV28; 10 bases match TRBD1. Germline V gives CDR1 MDHEN, CDR2 SYDVKM. The V and J ends lost 5 bases and 8 bases, in that order; junction bases with no gene match: 8. CDR3 length: 14 residues. The CDR3 spells CASSGQGGFGEAFF. CDR3 DNA sequence: TGTGCCAGCAGTGGACAGGGGGGCTTTGGAGAAGCTTTCTTT.

The J gene is TRBJ2-5, the V gene TRBV19; D not resolved. CDR3 size: 13 residues. The germline V gene encodes CDR1 LNHDA and CDR2 SQIVND (reference sequence). The V end lost 5 bases, the J end lost 1 base, and 8 bases lay between the germline ends. The CDR3 DNA is TGTGCCAGTAGTCCCAGGATCCAAGAGACCCAGTACTTC. Protein product: CASSPRIQETQYF.

The V gene is TRBV7-9, the J gene TRBJ1-2; D gene uncertain. The V gene's germline CDR1 is SEHNR and CDR2 FQNEAQ (reference sequence). The CDR3 spans 14 residues. V was pared by 2 bases and J by 0 bases, with 7 bases between. This CDR3 reads CASSLRNANYGYTF. The DNA of the CDR3 is TGTGCCAGCAGCTTACGGAACGCTAACTATGGCTACACCTTC.

The CDR3 here is CASSFGTSGRAHEQYF. The CDR3 region has the DNA TGTGCCAGCAGCTTTGGGACTAGCGGGAGAGCCCACGAGCAGTACTTC. V and J are TRBV7-2 and TRBJ2-7; 14 bases align to TRBD2. Trimming removed 3 bases from V and 5 bases from J; junction bases left unmatched: 6. Germline CDR1 SGHTA, CDR2 FQGNSA. The CDR3 length is 16 residues.

The CDR3 DNA is TGCGCCAGCAGCCGAACCCCCACTAGAAGTAATGAGCAGTTCTTC. It specifies CASSRTPTRSNEQFF. This chain joins TRBV4-1 and TRBJ2-1; TRBD2 might be the D (5 bases). The CDR3 runs 15 residues. Deletions cut 4 bases from V and 7 bases from J, with 17 bases between. Germline CDR1 and CDR2: MGHRA and YSYEKL.

The chain uses TRBV18 and TRBJ2-1, with D uncertain. Germline CDR1 and CDR2: KGHSH and LQKENI. The length of the CDR3 is 15 residues. V lost 3 bases to trimming and J lost 3 bases, with 12 bases between them. For the CDR3, the DNA is TGTGCCAGCTCACCCAGCCTATCCGTCTACAATGAGCAGTTCTTC. This translates into CASSPSLSVYNEQFF. Filled out from reference TRBV18 and TRBJ2-1, the complete variable domain reads NAGVMQNPRHLVRRRGQEARLRCSPMKGHSHVYWYRQLPEEGLKFMVYLQKENIIDESGMPKERFSAEFPKEGPSILRIQQVVRGDSAAYFCASSPSLSVYNEQFFGPGTRLTVL.

This chain connects TRBV13 to TRBJ2-7; 9 nucleotides match TRBD2. CDR1 is PRHDT and CDR2 is FYEKMQ in the germline V gene (reference sequence). With V trimmed by 5 bases and J by 7 bases, 0 bases remained unmatched. This CDR3 contains 11 residues. For the CDR3, the DNA is TGTGCCAGCAGCCTAGCGGGGGAGCAGTACGTC. Translated, it gives CASSLAGEQYV.

The chain carries TRBV4-3 and TRBJ1-1, with a possible D match to TRBD1 (6 bases). CDR1 and CDR2 (germline): LGHNA, YSLEER. The CDR3 is 15 amino acids. Trimming took 3 bases from V and 1 from J, leaving 12 bases between them. CDR3 region: CASSQRDTPNTEAFF. CDR3 sequence (DNA): TGCGCCAGCAGCCAGCGGGACACCCCGAACACTGAAGCTTTCTTT.

The chain couples TRBV5-6 to TRBJ2-3, with D unclear. This CDR3 has 17 amino acids. V lost 4 bases and J 1 base, leaving 19 bases between the germline ends. Germline values: CDR1 SGHDT, CDR2 YYEEEE. The CDR3 loop reads CASSPPGVMIGTDTQYF. The CDR3 DNA follows: TGTGCCAGCAGCCCGCCAGGCGTAATGATAGGCACAGATACGCAGTATTTT.

The chain carries TRBV7-3 and TRBJ2-2; no clear D gene. The CDR3 spans 18 residues. Trimming took off 3 bases at V and 0 bases at J, with 17 bases between the two ends. Germline loops: CDR1 SGHTA, CDR2 FQGTGA. DNA of the CDR3: TGTGCCAGCAGCTTGACGCATGAGCTCCTCGCGAACACCGGGGAGCTGTTTTTT. Protein sequence: CASSLTHELLANTGELFF.

This chain connects TRBV27 to TRBJ1-1; no definite D call. Germline CDR1 reads MNHEY; CDR2 reads SMNVEV (reference sequence). Trimming took 4 bases from V and 0 from J, leaving 21 bases between them. The CDR3 runs 18 residues. CDR3 sequence reads: CASSSSLSPVRVNTEAFF. In DNA, the CDR3 is TGTGCCAGCAGTTCATCGCTAAGCCCCGTGAGGGTGAACACTGAAGCTTTCTTT.

The chain recombines TRBV7-9 with TRBJ2-1; D is possibly TRBD2 (6 bases). The V end was cut by 6 bases, the J end by 0 bases, with 18 bases between. The CDR3 loop spans 17 amino acids. Germline V gene data show CDR1 as SEHNR and CDR2 as FQNEAQ (reference sequence). CDR3 protein: CASSNPNGGSSYNEQFF. The DNA for the CDR3 is TGTGCCAGCAGTAACCCCAACGGGGGTAGCTCCTACAATGAGCAGTTCTTC.